The 20 T cell receptor beta chains in this list originate from one sample, sequenced in a study of PD-1 blockade in classical Hodgkin lymphoma (dated by TCRdb to between 2020 and 2021). The sample's time point label is to be understood as: cycle 2 day 1 (C2D1) of nivolumab. Relapse after autologous stem cell transplantation had occurred in all trial patients, and cohorts A, B and C were distinguished by prior brentuximab vedotin exposure. The library was obtained by the immunoSEQ multiplex PCR assay. This is the immuneACCESS table as TCRdb keeps it, with only in-frame sequences that have V and J called. A part of the clones is gone; compared with another copy, unresolved V genes explain less than half, and the rest is unexplained. Counted in this sample were nearly 60,000 clones; more than 85% of them appeared once. The ten biggest clones cover roughly 10% of the sample. Sequences were derived from peripheral blood mononuclear cells (PBMCs), sampled before the second cycle of nivolumab. These receptors all come from a human donor with classical Hodgkin lymphoma.

The rearrangement joins TRBV19 to TRBJ1-2; D might be TRBD1 (6 bases). CDR3 length: 16 amino acids. V gave up 9 bases and J gave up 2 bases, with 22 bases separating them. Per germline, CDR1 LNHDA and CDR2 SQIVND (reference sequence). CDR3 coding DNA: TGTGCCAGCCATTCGGTCTCCAGGGGTTACAACTATGGCTACACCTTC. Translating gives CASHSVSRGYNYGYTF.

This chain links TRBV19 with TRBJ2-1; 12 positions agree with TRBD2. CDR3 length: 16 residues. Germline V gives CDR1 LNHDA, CDR2 SQIVND (reference sequence). The junction had 4 bases not matched to a gene; V was cut back by 5 bases and J by 2 bases. CDR3 nucleotides: TGTGCCAGTAGTGCAGGGACTAGCGGGCCCTACAATGAGCAGTTCTTC. This codes for CASSAGTSGPYNEQFF. Complete variable domain (other parts from reference TRBV19 and TRBJ2-1): DGGITQSPKYLFRKEGQNVTLSCEQNLNHDAMYWYRQDPGQGLRLIYYSQIVNDFQKGDIAEGYSVSREKKESFPLTVTSAQKNPTAFYLCASSAGTSGPYNEQFFGPGTRLTVL.

This sequence joins TRBV5-6 and TRBJ1-1, with D unclear. Germline loops: CDR1 SGHDT, CDR2 YYEEEE. CDR3 length: 11 residues. V gave up 0 bases and J gave up 6 bases, with 3 bases separating them. The CDR3 DNA reads TGTGCCAGCAGCTTGGGCCCTGAAGCTTTCTTT. This translates into CASSLGPEAFF.

The chain has TRBV5-1 and TRBJ2-7; a possible D gene is TRBD1 (6 bases). Germline CDR1 SGHRS, CDR2 YFSETQ. Trimming pared 0 bases from V and 6 bases from J, leaving 13 bases between. The CDR3 runs to 14 residues. The CDR3 is CASSLGQVVGEQYF. DNA of the CDR3: TGCGCCAGCAGCTTGGGACAGGTTGTAGGCGAGCAGTACTTC.

The rearrangement uses TRBV7-2 and TRBJ2-5; 7 nucleotides match TRBD1. The CDR3 contains 16 residues. Trimming removed 3 bases from V and 5 bases from J; junction bases left unmatched: 12. Germline V gives CDR1 SGHTA, CDR2 FQGNSA. The CDR3 loop reads CASSLVGTAGIETQYF. The CDR3 coding sequence is TGTGCCAGCAGCTTGGTAGGGACAGCAGGCATTGAGACCCAGTACTTC. Using reference TRBV7-2 and TRBJ2-5 for the parts outside the CDR3, the full variable domain is GAGVSQSPSNKVTEKGKDVELRCDPISGHTALYWYRQSLGQGLEFLIYFQGNSAPDKSGLPSDRFSAERTGGSVSTLTIQRTQQEDSAVYLCASSLVGTAGIETQYFGPGTRLLVL.

This sequence joins TRBV5-1 and TRBJ2-7; D gene unclear. From germline, CDR1 is SGHRS and CDR2 YFSETQ. V was shortened by 0 bases and J by 2 bases, with 12 bases between the two germline ends. This CDR3 spans 15 amino acids. The CDR3 coding sequence is TGCGCCAGCAGCTTGGGCTTTCTCAACGCCTACGAGCAGTACTTC. Translating gives CASSLGFLNAYEQYF.

The rearrangement uses TRBV12-2 and TRBJ2-7; the D segment call TRBD2 is taken from the table without a DNA check. TRBV12-2 is classified as a pseudogene. The CDR3 sequence is 14 residues long. The CDR3 reads CARKTGRQSYEQYF. CDR3 DNA: TGTGCAAGGAAGACCGGGAGGCAGAGCTACGAGCAGTACTTC.

The chain carries TRBV28 and TRBJ1-2, with TRBD1 matching 7 bases. The junction had 4 bases not matched to a gene; V was cut back by 4 bases and J by 5 bases. CDR1 is MDHEN and CDR2 is SYDVKM in the germline V gene. This CDR3 is 13 amino acids long. In DNA form, the CDR3 reads TGTGCCAGCAGTTCTGACAGGGTGTATGGCTACACCTTC. This codes for CASSSDRVYGYTF.

The chain joins TRBV7-3 to TRBJ1-1, with D maybe TRBD1 (6 bases). CDR3 length: 17 residues. Germline lookup yields CDR1 SGHTA and CDR2 FQGTGA. Trimming took 0 bases from V and 4 from J, leaving 18 bases between them. The CDR3 sequence is CASSLTPTGHGITEAFF. The DNA of the CDR3 is TGTGCCAGCAGCTTAACGCCCACAGGGCACGGAATCACTGAAGCTTTCTTT. The full variable domain, in which reference TRBV7-3 and TRBJ1-1 provide the parts outside the CDR3, is GAGVSQTPSNKVTEKGKYVELRCDPISGHTALYWYRQSLGQGPEFLIYFQGTGAADDSGLPNDRFFAVRPEGSVSTLKIQRTERGDSAVYLCASSLTPTGHGITEAFFGQGTRLTVV.

The chain links TRBV2 to TRBJ1-5, with a tentative D call TRBD1 (6 bases). Per germline, CDR1 SNHLY and CDR2 FYNNEI. V was pared by 3 bases and J by 5 bases, with 11 bases between. This CDR3 is built from 14 residues. CDR3 in DNA: TGTGCCAGCAGTGACAGGACAGTGGATCAGCCCCAGCATTTT. This gives the protein CASSDRTVDQPQHF.

V usage is TRBV10-2 and J usage is TRBJ2-3; the D gene could be TRBD1 or TRBD2 (6 bases each). Trimming stripped 8 bases from V and 2 bases from J, with 17 bases between. The CDR3 totals 15 residues. The germline V gene encodes CDR1 WSHSY and CDR2 SAAADI. CDR3 sequence (DNA): TGCGCCAGCTTCCAAGGGGGGTTTCACACAGATACGCAGTATTTT. Its protein is CASFQGGFHTDTQYF.

V and J are TRBV28 and TRBJ2-3; weak D call: TRBD1 (5 bases). The CDR3 length is 19 residues. Germline V gives CDR1 MDHEN, CDR2 SYDVKM. V was trimmed by 3 bases and J by 0 bases, leaving 22 bases between them. The DNA for the CDR3 is TGTGCCAGCAGTTTCTCCCCGGGTGGACAAACAGGTAGCACAGATACGCAGTATTTT. This encodes CASSFSPGGQTGSTDTQYF.

This chain joins TRBV4-1 and TRBJ2-4; D unresolved. The V gene lost 1 base and the J gene lost 0 bases, with 7 bases spanning the gap. Looked up from germline, CDR1 is MGHRA and CDR2 is YSYEKL. The CDR3 sequence is 15 residues long. The CDR3 region is CASSQGYQAKNIQYF. In DNA, the CDR3 is TGCGCCAGCAGCCAAGGGTACCAAGCCAAAAACATTCAGTACTTC.

This clone was seen a single time. J is TRBJ2-3 and V is TRBV10-3, with 8 nucleotides matching TRBD1. Trimming took 10 bases from V and 2 from J; bases not matched to a gene: 14. The CDR3 covers 16 residues. Germline CDR1 is ENHRY and CDR2 is SYGVKD. The CDR3 DNA follows: TGTGCCACCGCCGGCAGGGGGCTTCCAGACACAGATACGCAGTATTTT. Residues: CATAGRGLPDTDTQYF.

The chain has TRBV27 and TRBJ2-7, with 10 positions matching TRBD1. The CDR3 covers 13 residues. V dropped 4 bases and J dropped 3; count of bases not matched to a gene: 0. Per the germline V gene, CDR1 is MNHEY and CDR2 is SMNVEV (reference sequence). This CDR3 reads CASSWDRGYEQYF. The CDR3, as DNA: TGTGCCAGCAGTTGGGACAGGGGCTACGAGCAGTACTTC.

The rearrangement joins TRBV6-5 to TRBJ1-6; no clear D gene. CDR3 length: 15 amino acids. Deletions cut 0 bases from V and 10 bases from J, with 13 bases between. Germline CDR1 is MNHEY and CDR2 is SVGAGI. CDR3 in DNA: TGTGCCAGCAGTTACTCGATACTCGTAGGGTCACCCCTCCACTTT. This sequence encodes CASSYSILVGSPLHF.

The J gene is TRBJ2-7, the V gene TRBV30, with a weak D call TRBD2 (6 bases). The CDR3 spans 13 residues. The V gene lost 0 bases and the J gene lost 12 bases, with 18 bases spanning the gap. Germline assignment: CDR1 GTSNPN and CDR2 SVGIG (reference sequence). CDR3 sequence reads: CAWSVRDPGRRYF. The CDR3 coding sequence is TGTGCCTGGAGTGTACGGGATCCGGGGAGGCGGTACTTC.

The J gene is TRBJ1-5, the V gene TRBV4-1; TRBD1 is a possible D gene (6 bases). V dropped 0 bases and J dropped 3 bases, with 18 bases sitting between them. In germline, CDR1 is MGHRA, CDR2 YSYEKL. This CDR3 is 18 amino acids long. The CDR3 is CASSQEDRDIDPNQPQHF. CDR3 in DNA: TGCGCCAGCAGCCAAGAAGACCGGGACATTGACCCCAATCAGCCCCAGCATTTT.

The chain carries TRBV28 and TRBJ2-2; D ambiguous. V lost 1 base and J lost 0, with 12 bases in between. The CDR3 totals 17 residues. Germline loops: CDR1 MDHEN, CDR2 SYDVKM. CDR3 protein: CASSLSSAGPNTGELFF. CDR3 nucleotide sequence: TGTGCCAGCAGTTTATCTAGTGCAGGACCGAACACCGGGGAGCTGTTTTTT. Full variable domain (outside the CDR3, taken from reference TRBV28 and TRBJ2-2): DVKVTQSSRYLVKRTGEKVFLECVQDMDHENMFWYRQDPGLGLRLIYFSYDVKMKEKGDIPEGYSVSREKKERFSLILESASTNQTSMYLCASSLSSAGPNTGELFFGEGSRLTVL.

This clone occurred once. This chain uses TRBV6-6 with TRBJ1-5; D is uncertain. Per the germline V gene, CDR1 is MNHNY and CDR2 is SVGAGI (reference sequence). Deletions cut 5 bases from V and 7 bases from J, with 9 bases between. The CDR3 is 12 amino acids. In DNA, the CDR3 is TGTGCCAGCAGTCTGGGCAGGCAGCCCCAGCATTTT. This sequence encodes CASSLGRQPQHF.